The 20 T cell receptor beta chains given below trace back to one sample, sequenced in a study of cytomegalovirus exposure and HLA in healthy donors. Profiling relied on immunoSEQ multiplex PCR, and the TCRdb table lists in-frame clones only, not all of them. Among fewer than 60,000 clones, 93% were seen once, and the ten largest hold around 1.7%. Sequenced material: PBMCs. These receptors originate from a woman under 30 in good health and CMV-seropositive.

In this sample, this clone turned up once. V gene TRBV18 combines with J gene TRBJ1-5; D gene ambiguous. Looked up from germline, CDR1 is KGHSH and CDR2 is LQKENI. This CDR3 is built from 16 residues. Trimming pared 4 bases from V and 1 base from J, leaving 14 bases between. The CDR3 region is CASSREDWRSNQPQHF. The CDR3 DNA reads TGTGCCAGCTCACGGGAGGATTGGAGGAGCAATCAGCCCCAGCATTTT.

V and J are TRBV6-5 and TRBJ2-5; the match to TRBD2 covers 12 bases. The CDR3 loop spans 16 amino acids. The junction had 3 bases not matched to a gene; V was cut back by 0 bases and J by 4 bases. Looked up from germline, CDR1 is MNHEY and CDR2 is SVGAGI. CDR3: CASSYSPSGGGETQYF. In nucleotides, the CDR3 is TGTGCCAGCAGTTACTCCCCTAGCGGGGGGGGAGAGACCCAGTACTTC.

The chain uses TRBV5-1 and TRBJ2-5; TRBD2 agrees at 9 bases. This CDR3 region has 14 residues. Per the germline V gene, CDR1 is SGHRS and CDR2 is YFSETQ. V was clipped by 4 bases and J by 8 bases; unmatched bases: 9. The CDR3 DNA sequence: TGCGCCAGCAGCGCGAGCGGGGGGCCTTCAACCCAGTACTTC. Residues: CASSASGGPSTQYF.

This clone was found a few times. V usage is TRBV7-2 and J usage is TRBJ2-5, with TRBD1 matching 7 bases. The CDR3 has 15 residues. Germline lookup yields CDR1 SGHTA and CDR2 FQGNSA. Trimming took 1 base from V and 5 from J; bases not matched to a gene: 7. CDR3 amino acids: CASSLVYRGRETQYF. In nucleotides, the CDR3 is TGTGCCAGCAGCTTAGTATACAGGGGAAGGGAGACCCAGTACTTC.

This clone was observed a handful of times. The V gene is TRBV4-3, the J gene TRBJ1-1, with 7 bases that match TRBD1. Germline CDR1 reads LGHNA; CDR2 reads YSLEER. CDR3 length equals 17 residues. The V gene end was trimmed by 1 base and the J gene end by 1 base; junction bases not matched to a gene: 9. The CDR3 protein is CASSQGLQGPRNTEAFF. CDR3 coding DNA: TGCGCCAGCAGCCAAGGCCTACAGGGGCCGAGGAACACTGAAGCTTTCTTT.

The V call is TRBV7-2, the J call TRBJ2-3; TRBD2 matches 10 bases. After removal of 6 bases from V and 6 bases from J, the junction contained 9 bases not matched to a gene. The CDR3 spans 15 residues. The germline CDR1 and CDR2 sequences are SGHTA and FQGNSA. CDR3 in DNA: TGTGCCAGCAGTCCGAGACTAGCGGGCCCCGATACGCAGTATTTT. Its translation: CASSPRLAGPDTQYF.

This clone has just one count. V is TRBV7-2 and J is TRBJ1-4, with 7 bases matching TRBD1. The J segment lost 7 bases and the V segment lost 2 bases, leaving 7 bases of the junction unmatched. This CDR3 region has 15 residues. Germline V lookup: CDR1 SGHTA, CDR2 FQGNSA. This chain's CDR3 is CASSLYPGTAEKLFF. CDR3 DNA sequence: TGTGCCAGCAGCTTATATCCAGGGACAGCTGAAAAACTGTTTTTT.

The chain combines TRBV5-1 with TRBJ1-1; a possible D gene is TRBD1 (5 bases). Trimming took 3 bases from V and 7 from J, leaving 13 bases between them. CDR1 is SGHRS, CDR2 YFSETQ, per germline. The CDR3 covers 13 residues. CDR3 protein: CASSWTGGIEAFF. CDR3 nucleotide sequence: TGCGCCAGCAGCTGGACGGGGGGAATTGAAGCTTTCTTT.

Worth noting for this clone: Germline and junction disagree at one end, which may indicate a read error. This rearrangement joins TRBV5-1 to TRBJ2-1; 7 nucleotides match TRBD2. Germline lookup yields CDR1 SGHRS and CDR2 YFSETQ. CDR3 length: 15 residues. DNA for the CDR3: TGCGCCACCACCCCGGCTAGCGGTTCCTACAGTGAGCAGTTCTTC. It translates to CATTPASGSYSEQFF.

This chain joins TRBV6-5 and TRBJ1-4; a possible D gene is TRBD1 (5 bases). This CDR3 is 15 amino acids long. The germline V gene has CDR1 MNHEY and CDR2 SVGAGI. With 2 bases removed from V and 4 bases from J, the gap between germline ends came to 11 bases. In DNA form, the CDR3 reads TGTGCCAGCAGTTACCGGCAGGGCCGTAATGAAAAACTGTTTTTT. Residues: CASSYRQGRNEKLFF.

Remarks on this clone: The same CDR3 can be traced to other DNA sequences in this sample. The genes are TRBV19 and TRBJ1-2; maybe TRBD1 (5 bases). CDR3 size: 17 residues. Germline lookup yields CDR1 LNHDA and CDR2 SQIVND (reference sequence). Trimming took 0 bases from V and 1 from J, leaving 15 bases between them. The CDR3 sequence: CASSIDLSTGDNYGYTF. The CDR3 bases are TGTGCCAGTAGTATAGATCTATCGACGGGGGATAACTATGGCTACACCTTC.

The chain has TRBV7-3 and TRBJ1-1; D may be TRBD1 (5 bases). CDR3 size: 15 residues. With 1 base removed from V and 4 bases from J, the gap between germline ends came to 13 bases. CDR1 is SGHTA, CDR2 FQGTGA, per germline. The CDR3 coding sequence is TGTGCCAGCAGCTTAAAAGGTTGGGGGGGCACTGAAGCTTTCTTT. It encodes CASSLKGWGGTEAFF. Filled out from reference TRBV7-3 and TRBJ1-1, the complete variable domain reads GAGVSQTPSNKVTEKGKYVELRCDPISGHTALYWYRQSLGQGPEFLIYFQGTGAADDSGLPNDRFFAVRPEGSVSTLKIQRTERGDSAVYLCASSLKGWGGTEAFFGQGTRLTVV.

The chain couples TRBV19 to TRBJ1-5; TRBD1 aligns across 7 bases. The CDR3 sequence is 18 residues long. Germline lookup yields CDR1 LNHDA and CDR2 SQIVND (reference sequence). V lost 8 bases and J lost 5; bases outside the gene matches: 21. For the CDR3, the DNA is TGTGCCAGTCACCGCACTTTGGACAGACAGGGCGCTTATCAGCCCCAGCATTTT. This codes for CASHRTLDRQGAYQPQHF.

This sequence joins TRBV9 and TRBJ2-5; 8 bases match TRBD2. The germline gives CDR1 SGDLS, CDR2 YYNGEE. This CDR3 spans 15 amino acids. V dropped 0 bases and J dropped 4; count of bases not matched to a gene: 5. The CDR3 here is CASSVESGGRETQYF. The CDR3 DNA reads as TGTGCCAGCAGCGTAGAAAGCGGGGGTCGAGAGACCCAGTACTTC.

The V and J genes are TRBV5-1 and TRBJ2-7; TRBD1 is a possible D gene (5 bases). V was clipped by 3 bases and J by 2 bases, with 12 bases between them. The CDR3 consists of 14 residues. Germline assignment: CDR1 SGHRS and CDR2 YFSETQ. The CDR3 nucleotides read TGCGCCAGCAGCTCATCAGGGTCCGCCTACGAGCAGTACTTC. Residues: CASSSSGSAYEQYF.

CDR3 nucleotide sequence: TGTGCCAGCAGGCCCGGGACAGGGCGCCTCTACGAGCAGTACTTC. Translating it yields CASRPGTGRLYEQYF. The chain combines TRBV5-4 with TRBJ2-7; TRBD1 agrees at 9 bases. This CDR3 comprises 15 residues. After removal of 5 bases from V and 3 bases from J, the junction contained 9 bases not matched to a gene. Germline CDR1 and CDR2: SGHNT and YYREEE (reference sequence).

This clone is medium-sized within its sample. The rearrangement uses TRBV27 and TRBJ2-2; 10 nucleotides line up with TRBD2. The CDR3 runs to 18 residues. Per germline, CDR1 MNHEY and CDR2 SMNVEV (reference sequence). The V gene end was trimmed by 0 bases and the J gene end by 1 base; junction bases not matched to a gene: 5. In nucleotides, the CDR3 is TGTGCCAGCAGTTTATCCCTCACTAGCGGGGAGAACACCGGGGAGCTGTTTTTT. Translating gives CASSLSLTSGENTGELFF.

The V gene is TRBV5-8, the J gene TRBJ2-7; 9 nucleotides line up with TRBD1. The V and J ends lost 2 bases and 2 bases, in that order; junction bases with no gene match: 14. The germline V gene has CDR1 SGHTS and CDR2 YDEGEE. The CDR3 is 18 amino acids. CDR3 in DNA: TGTGCCAGCAGCTTTCATGGCTTCGGACAGGGGAGGACCTACGAGCAGTACTTC. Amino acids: CASSFHGFGQGRTYEQYF.

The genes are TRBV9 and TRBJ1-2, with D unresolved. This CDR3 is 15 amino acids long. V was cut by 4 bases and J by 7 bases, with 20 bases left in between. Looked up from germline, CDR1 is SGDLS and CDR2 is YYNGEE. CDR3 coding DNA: TGTGCCAGCAGCCCTCAGACGGAGGTCGGGTTTGGCTACACCTTC. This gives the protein CASSPQTEVGFGYTF.

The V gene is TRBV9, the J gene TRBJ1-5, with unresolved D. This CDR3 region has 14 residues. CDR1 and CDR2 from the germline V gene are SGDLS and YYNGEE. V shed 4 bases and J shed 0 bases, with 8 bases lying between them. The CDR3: CASSPRYSNQPQHF. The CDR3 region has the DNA TGTGCCAGCAGCCCACGGTATAGCAATCAGCCCCAGCATTTT. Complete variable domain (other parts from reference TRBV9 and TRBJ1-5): DSGVTQTPKHLITATGQRVTLRCSPRSGDLSVYWYQQSLDQGLQFLIQYYNGEERAKGNILERFSAQQFPDLHSELNLSSLELGDSALYFCASSPRYSNQPQHFGDGTRLSIL.